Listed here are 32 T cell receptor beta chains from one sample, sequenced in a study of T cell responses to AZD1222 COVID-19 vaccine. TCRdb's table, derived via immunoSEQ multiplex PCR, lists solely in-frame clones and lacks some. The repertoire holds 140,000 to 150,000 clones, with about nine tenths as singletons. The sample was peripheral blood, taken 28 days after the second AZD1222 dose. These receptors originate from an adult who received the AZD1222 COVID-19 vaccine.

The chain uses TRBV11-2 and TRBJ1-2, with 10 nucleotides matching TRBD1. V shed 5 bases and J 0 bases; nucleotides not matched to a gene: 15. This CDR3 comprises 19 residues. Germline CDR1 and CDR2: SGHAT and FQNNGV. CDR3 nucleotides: TGTGCCAGCAGCGGAAGACAGGGGGCGTACGTCCCAGCTAACTATGGCTACACCTTC. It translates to CASSGRQGAYVPANYGYTF.

The CDR3: CAIPRGQHF. The CDR3 DNA reads TGTGCCATTCCTCGGGGACAGCATTTT. This chain connects TRBV10-3 to TRBJ1-5; D unclear. CDR3 length equals 9 residues. Germline CDR1 ENHRY, CDR2 SYGVKD. V lost 9 bases and J 13 bases, leaving 10 bases between the germline ends.

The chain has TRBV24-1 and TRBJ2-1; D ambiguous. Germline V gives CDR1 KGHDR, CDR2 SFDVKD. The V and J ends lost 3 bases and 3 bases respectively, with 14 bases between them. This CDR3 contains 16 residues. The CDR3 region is CATSDPGPSSYNEQFF. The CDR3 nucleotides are TGTGCCACCAGTGATCCAGGACCCTCTAGCTACAATGAGCAGTTCTTC.

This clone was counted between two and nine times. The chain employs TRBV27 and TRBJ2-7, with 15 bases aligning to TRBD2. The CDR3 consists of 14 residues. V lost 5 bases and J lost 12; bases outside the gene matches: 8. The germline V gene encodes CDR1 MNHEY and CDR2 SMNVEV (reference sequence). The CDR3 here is CASSTPGLAGGLYF. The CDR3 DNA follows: TGTGCCAGCAGTACCCCGGGACTAGCGGGAGGTCTGTACTTC.

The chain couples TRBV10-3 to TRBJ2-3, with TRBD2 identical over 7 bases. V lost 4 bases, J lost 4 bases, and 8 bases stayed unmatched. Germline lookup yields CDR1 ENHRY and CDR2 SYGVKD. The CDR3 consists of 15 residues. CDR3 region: CAISAPASGPDTQYF. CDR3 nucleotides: TGTGCCATCAGTGCCCCAGCTAGCGGCCCAGATACGCAGTATTTT.

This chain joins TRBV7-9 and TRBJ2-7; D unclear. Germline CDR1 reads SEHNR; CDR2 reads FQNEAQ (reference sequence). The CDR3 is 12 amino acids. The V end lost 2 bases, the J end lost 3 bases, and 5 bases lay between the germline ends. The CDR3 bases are TGTGCCAGCAGCTTAATTAGCTACGAGCAGTACTTC. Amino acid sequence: CASSLISYEQYF.

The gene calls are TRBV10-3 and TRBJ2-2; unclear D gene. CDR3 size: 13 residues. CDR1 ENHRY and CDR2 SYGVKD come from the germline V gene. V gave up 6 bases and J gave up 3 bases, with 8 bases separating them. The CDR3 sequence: CAISPSDTGELFF. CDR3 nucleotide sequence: TGTGCCATCAGCCCGTCCGACACCGGGGAGCTGTTTTTT.

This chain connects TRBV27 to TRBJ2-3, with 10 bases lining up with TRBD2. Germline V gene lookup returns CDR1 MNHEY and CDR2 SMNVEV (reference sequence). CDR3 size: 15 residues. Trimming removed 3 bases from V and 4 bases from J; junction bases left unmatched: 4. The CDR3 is CASSFPAGGADTQYF. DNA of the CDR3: TGTGCCAGCAGTTTTCCAGCGGGAGGGGCAGATACGCAGTATTTT.

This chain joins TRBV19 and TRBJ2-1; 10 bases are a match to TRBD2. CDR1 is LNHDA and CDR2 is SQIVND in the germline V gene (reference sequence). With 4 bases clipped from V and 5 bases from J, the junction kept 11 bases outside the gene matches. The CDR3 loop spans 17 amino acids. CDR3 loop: CASSRLAGRNSHNEQFF. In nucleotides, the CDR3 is TGTGCCAGTAGTAGACTAGCGGGCAGGAATTCCCACAATGAGCAGTTCTTC.

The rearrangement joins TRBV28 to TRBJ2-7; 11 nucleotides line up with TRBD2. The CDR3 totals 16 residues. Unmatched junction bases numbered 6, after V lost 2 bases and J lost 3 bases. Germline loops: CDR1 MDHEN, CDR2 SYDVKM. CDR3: CASSLGTSGSDYEQYF. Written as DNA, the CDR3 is TGTGCCAGCAGTTTAGGGACTAGCGGATCCGACTACGAGCAGTACTTC.

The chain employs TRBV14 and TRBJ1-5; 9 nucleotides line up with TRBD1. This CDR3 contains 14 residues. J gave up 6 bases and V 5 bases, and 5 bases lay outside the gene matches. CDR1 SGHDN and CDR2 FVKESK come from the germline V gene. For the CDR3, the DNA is TGTGCCAGCAGCAAGACAGGGGGAGGTCAGCCCCAGCATTTT. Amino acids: CASSKTGGGQPQHF.

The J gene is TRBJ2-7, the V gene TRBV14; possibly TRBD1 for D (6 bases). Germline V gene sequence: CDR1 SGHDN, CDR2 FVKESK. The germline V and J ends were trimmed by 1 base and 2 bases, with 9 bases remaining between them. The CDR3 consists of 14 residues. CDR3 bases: TGTGCCAGCAGCCAAGGCGACAGGACCTACGAGCAGTACTTC. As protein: CASSQGDRTYEQYF.

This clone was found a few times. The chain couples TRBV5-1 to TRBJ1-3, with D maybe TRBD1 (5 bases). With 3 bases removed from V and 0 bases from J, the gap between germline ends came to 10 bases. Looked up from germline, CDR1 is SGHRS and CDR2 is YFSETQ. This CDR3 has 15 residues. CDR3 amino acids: CASSSQGSSGNTIYF. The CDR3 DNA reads TGCGCCAGCAGCTCTCAGGGTAGCTCTGGAAACACCATATATTTT.

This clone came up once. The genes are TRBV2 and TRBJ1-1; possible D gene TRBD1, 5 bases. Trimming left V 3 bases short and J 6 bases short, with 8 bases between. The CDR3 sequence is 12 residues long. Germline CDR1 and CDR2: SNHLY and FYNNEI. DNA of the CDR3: TGTGCCAGCAGTGAGCGGACACCTGAAGCTTTCTTT. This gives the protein CASSERTPEAFF. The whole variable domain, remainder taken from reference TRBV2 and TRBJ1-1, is EPEVTQTPSHQVTQMGQEVILRCVPISNHLYFYWYRQILGQKVEFLVSFYNNEISEKSEIFDDQFSVERPDGSNFTLKIRSTKLEDSAMYFCASSERTPEAFFGQGTRLTVV.

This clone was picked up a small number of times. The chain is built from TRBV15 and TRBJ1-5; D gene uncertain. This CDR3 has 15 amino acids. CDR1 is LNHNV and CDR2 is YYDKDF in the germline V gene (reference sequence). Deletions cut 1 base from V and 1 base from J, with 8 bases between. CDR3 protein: CATSRGLWSNQPQHF. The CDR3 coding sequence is TGTGCCACCAGCAGAGGCCTCTGGAGCAATCAGCCCCAGCATTTT.

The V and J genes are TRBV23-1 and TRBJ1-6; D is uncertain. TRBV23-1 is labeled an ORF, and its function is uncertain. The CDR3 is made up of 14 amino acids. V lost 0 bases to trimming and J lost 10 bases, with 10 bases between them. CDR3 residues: CASSQSPGRSPLHF. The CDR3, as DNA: TGCGCCAGCAGTCAATCCCCTGGAAGATCACCCCTCCACTTT.

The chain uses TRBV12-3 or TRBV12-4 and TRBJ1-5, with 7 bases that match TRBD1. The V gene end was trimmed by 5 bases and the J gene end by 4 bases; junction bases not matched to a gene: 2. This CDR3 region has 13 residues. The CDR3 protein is CASSMGQNQPQHF. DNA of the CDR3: TGTGCCAGCAGTATGGGACAGAATCAGCCCCAGCATTTT.

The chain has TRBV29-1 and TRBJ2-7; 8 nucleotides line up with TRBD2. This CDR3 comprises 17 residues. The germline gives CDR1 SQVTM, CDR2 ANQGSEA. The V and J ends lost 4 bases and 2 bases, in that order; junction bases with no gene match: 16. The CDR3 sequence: CSVVGFASREETYEQYF. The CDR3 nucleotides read TGCAGCGTTGTGGGGTTCGCTTCGCGGGAGGAAACCTACGAGCAGTACTTC.

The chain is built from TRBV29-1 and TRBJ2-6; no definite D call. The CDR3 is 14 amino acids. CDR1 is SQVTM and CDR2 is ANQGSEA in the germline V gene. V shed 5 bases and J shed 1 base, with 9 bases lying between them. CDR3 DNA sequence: TGCAGCGTTCGGTGGCCATCTGGGGCCAACGTCCTGACTTTC. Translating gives CSVRWPSGANVLTF.

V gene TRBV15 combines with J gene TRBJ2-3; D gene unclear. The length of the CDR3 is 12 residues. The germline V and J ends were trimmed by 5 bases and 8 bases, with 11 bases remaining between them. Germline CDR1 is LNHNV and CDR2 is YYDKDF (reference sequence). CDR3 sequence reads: CATSLWPGTQYF. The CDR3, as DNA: TGTGCCACCAGCTTATGGCCGGGTACGCAGTATTTT.

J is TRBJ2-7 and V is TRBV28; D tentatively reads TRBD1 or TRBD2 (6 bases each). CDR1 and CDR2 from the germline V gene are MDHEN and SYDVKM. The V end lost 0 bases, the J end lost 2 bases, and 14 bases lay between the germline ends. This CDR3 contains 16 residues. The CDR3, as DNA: TGTGCCAGCAGTTTATGGGGGGGCGATCGACCCTACGAGCAGTACTTC. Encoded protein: CASSLWGGDRPYEQYF. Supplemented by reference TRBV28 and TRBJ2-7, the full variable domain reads DVKVTQSSRYLVKRTGEKVFLECVQDMDHENMFWYRQDPGLGLRLIYFSYDVKMKEKGDIPEGYSVSREKKERFSLILESASTNQTSMYLCASSLWGGDRPYEQYFGPGTRLTVT.

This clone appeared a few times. DNA for the CDR3: TGTGCCAGCAGCCTTTACTCCGGGGGGCGGAATGAAAAACTGTTTTTT. It encodes CASSLYSGGRNEKLFF. J is TRBJ1-4 and V is TRBV5-4; weak D call: TRBD1 (6 bases). CDR1 and CDR2 (germline): SGHNT, YYREEE (reference sequence). The ends were cut back, 4 bases at V and 5 bases at J, with 18 bases in the middle. This CDR3 contains 16 residues.

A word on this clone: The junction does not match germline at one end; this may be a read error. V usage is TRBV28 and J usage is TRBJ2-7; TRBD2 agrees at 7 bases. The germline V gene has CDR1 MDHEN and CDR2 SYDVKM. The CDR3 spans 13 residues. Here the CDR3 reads CASCPDGRYVQYF. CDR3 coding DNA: TGTGCCAGCTGCCCGGACGGGAGGTACGTGCAGTACTTC.

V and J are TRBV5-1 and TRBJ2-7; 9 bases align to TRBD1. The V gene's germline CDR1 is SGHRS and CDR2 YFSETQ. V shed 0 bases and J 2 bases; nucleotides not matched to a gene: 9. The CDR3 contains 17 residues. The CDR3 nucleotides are TGCGCCAGCAGCTTGGGGGGACAGGGTGGAAGACCCTACGAGCAGTACTTC. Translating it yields CASSLGGQGGRPYEQYF.

The CDR3 nucleotides read TGTGCCAGCAGTTTACAGGGAAAATATAGCAATCAGCCCCAGCATTTT. Residues: CASSLQGKYSNQPQHF. The chain couples TRBV28 to TRBJ1-5; a possible D gene is TRBD1 (5 bases). Trimming removed 2 bases from V and 0 bases from J, with 11 bases in between. This CDR3 is built from 16 residues. CDR1 MDHEN and CDR2 SYDVKM come from the germline V gene.

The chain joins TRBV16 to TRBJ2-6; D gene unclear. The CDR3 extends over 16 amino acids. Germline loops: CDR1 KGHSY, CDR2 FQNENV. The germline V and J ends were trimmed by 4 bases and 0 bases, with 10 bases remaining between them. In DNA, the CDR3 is TGTGCCAGCAGCCGCCTTTCGGTCTCTGGGGCCAACGTCCTGACTTTC. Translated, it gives CASSRLSVSGANVLTF. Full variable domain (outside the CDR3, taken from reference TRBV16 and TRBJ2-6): GEEVAQTPKHLVRGEGQKAKLYCAPIKGHSYVFWYQQVLKNEFKFLISFQNENVFDETGMPKERFSAKCLPNSPCSLEIQATKLEDSAVYFCASSRLSVSGANVLTFGAGSRLTVL.

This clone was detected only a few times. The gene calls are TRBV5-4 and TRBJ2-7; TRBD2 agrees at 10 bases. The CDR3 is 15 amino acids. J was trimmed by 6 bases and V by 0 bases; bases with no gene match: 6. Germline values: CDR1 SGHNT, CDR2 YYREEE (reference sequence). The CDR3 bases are TGTGCCAGCAGCTTGGCAGCGGGAGGGGTTAGCGAGCAGTACTTC. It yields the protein CASSLAAGGVSEQYF. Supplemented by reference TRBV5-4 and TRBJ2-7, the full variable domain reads ETGVTQSPTHLIKTRGQQVTLRCSSQSGHNTVSWYQQALGQGPQFIFQYYREEENGRGNFPPRFSGLQFPNYSSELNVNALELDDSALYLCASSLAAGGVSEQYFGPGTRLTVT.

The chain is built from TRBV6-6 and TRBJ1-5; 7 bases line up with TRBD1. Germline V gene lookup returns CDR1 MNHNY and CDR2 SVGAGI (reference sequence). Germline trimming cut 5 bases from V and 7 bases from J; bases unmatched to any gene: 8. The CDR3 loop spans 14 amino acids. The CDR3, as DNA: TGTGCCAGCAGTATTGGACAGGCAGGACAGCCCCAGCATTTT. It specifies CASSIGQAGQPQHF.

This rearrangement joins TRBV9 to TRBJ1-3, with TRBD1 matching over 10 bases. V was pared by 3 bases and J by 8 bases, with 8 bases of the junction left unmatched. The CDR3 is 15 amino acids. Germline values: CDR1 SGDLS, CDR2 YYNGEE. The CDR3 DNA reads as TGTGCCAGCAGCGCCCACGGGACAGGGGCCCACACCATATATTTT. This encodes CASSAHGTGAHTIYF.

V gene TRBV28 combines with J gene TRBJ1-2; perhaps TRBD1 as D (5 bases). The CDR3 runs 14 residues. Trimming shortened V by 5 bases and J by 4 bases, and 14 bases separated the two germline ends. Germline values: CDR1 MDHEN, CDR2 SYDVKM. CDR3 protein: CASSPAGGGYGYTF. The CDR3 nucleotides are TGTGCCAGCAGTCCTGCGGGGGGGGGCTATGGCTACACCTTC.

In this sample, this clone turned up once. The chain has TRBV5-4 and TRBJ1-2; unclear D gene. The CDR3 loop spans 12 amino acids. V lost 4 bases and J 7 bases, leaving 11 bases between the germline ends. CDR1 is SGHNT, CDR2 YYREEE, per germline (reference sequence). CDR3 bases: TGTGCCAGCAGCGAGGACCTCGGTGGCTACACCTTC. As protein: CASSEDLGGYTF.

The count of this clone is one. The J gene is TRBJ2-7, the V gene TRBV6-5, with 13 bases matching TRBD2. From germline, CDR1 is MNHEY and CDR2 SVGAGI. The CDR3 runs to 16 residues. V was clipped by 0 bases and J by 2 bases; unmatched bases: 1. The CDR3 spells CASSYSGTSGTYEQYF. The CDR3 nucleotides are TGTGCCAGCAGTTACTCCGGGACTAGCGGGACCTACGAGCAGTACTTC.